This T cell receptor (beta chain) derives from a study of T cell responses to AZD1222 COVID-19 vaccine. Study outcomes and limitations: Following two doses of AZD1222, Spike-specific TCR breadth and depth rose. Most donors were white British and more were female, and clonal diversity was possibly underestimated. Vaccine-associated CD4 TCRs spanned spike, dominant at 160-218 and 743-854. Sampled repertoires all dated from after the peak T cell response.

Worth noting for this clone: Its specificity is unknown.

Data came from immunoSEQ multiplex PCR; TCRdb stores just in-frame clones and leaves some out. The sample consists of around 130,000 clones, over 90% of them appearing once. The CDR3 covers 14 residues. Trimming took off 3 bases at V and 0 bases at J, with 11 bases between the two ends. The germline CDR1 and CDR2 sequences are GTSNPN and SVGIG (reference sequence). The sequence came from an adult in good health. This material consisted of peripheral blood, taken on day 0 of AZD1222 vaccination. The chain has TRBV30 and TRBJ1-2; D is undetermined. DNA for the CDR3: TGTGCCTGGAGGGCCGACGGAGCTAACTATGGCTACACCTTC. It specifies CAWRADGANYGYTF.